The 8 T cell receptor beta chains presented below share a single source sample, sequenced in a study of response to subunit inactivated influenza vaccine. TCRdb recomputed calls from the RT-PCR reads with MiXCR, one row per CDR3 protein. The sample consists of roughly 460,000 distinct CDR3 sequences, roughly 9.8% of them appearing once. The specimen was PBMCs from blood, collected about 40 days after vaccination. The receptors stem from a man in his fifties who received an inactivated influenza vaccine.

This clonotype was seen ten or more times. The rearrangement uses TRBV7-9 and TRBJ2-7, with 8 bases that match TRBD2. Per the germline V gene, CDR1 is SEHNR and CDR2 is FQNEAQ (reference sequence). This CDR3 has 14 residues. V shed 7 bases, J shed 3 bases, and the junction held 8 bases outside the gene matches. The CDR3 DNA follows: TGTGCCAGCACTCGAGGCGGGGGGAACTACGAGCAGTACTTC. Encoded protein: CASTRGGGNYEQYF.

The chain recombines TRBV12-3 or TRBV12-4 with TRBJ2-1; D remains ambiguous. V gave up 6 bases and J gave up 10 bases, with 10 bases separating them. This CDR3 has 11 residues. CDR3 amino acids: CASSSTREQFF. CDR3 nucleotides: TGTGCCAGCAGCTCCACGCGCGAGCAGTTCTTC.

This clonotype occurred many times. This chain links TRBV20-1 with TRBJ2-5; the D gene is possibly TRBD2 (5 bases). The V end was cut by 3 bases, the J end by 5 bases, with 10 bases between. The CDR3 sequence is 12 residues long. Germline values: CDR1 DFQATT, CDR2 SNEGSKA (reference sequence). The CDR3 sequence: CSASKGGETQYF. In DNA form, the CDR3 reads TGCAGTGCTAGTAAGGGCGGGGAGACCCAGTACTTC.

Ten or more counts support this clonotype. V gene TRBV28 combines with J gene TRBJ2-7; TRBD2 matches at 12 bases. CDR1 and CDR2 (germline): MDHEN, SYDVKM. The CDR3 is made up of 14 amino acids. The V and J ends lost 5 bases and 6 bases, in that order; junction bases with no gene match: 5. The CDR3 loop is CASSPSGRAREQYF. CDR3 bases: TGTGCCAGCAGTCCTAGCGGGAGGGCGCGCGAGCAGTACTTC.

This clonotype was observed at least ten times. The chain has TRBV7-2 and TRBJ2-1, with 8 bases fitting TRBD2. The CDR3 has 19 amino acids. Trimming removed 3 bases from V and 0 bases from J; junction bases left unmatched: 13. Germline V gives CDR1 SGHTA, CDR2 FQGNSA. The CDR3 here is CASSLRSSGIPSSYNEQFF. The CDR3 DNA sequence: TGTGCCAGCAGCTTGCGGAGTAGCGGGATCCCGAGCTCCTACAATGAGCAGTTCTTC.

This clonotype was counted only a few times. The chain combines TRBV7-9 with TRBJ2-5, with 9 bases aligning to TRBD2. The CDR3 spans 16 residues. V shed 5 bases, J shed 3 bases, and the junction held 10 bases outside the gene matches. Per the germline V gene, CDR1 is SEHNR and CDR2 is FQNEAQ (reference sequence). CDR3 sequence reads: CASSHPTRLAEETQYF. CDR3 bases: TGTGCCAGCAGCCATCCGACCCGACTAGCGGAAGAGACCCAGTACTTC.

This clonotype qualifies as medium-sized. This chain uses TRBV6-2 or TRBV6-3 with TRBJ2-1; D not certain. The germline gives CDR1 MNHEY, CDR2 SVGEGT. The CDR3 sequence is 15 residues long. Trimming stripped 6 bases from V and 5 bases from J, with 17 bases between. CDR3: CASSHPRGRHNEQFF. The CDR3 DNA reads TGTGCCAGCAGCCATCCCCGAGGACGGCACAATGAGCAGTTCTTC.

There are a few counts of this clonotype. CDR3 sequence (DNA): TGTGCCAGCAGCGACAGCGGGGGAGGAAACACCGGGGAGCTGTTTTTT. This codes for CASSDSGGGNTGELFF. V usage is TRBV2 and J usage is TRBJ2-2, with TRBD2 identical over 8 bases. CDR1 is SNHLY, CDR2 FYNNEI, per germline. Trimming at V came to 6 bases and at J to 2 bases, leaving 8 bases not matched to a gene. The CDR3 runs 16 residues.